This T cell receptor (gamma chain) was recovered during a study of gamma delta lymphoproliferative disorders and STAT genes (dated by TCRdb to 2016 to 2019). At the level of the whole study: Gamma-chain libraries were prepared from at least 50 ng of genomic DNA using the LymphoTrack Dx TCRG Assay. To confirm the results, all delta-chain samples and a couple of gamma-chain samples were sequenced a second time. The study profiled TCR gamma and delta CDR3 repertoires by deep sequencing in Tgammadelta lymphoproliferative disease patients and healthy controls, within a larger immunophenotypic and STAT-mutation study. Delta-chain libraries followed the EuroClonality-NGS working group standard operating procedure, because no corresponding Invivoscribe delta assay was available. Study-level results and caveats: Almost every major gamma and delta clonotype found in patients was public, meaning shared with at least one healthy donor, with just a couple of gamma clonotypes being private to disease. Control T cells likely spanned varied maturation stages, while leukemic cells were skewed toward terminal effectors, potentially limiting patient-control comparisons. It was noted by the authors that NGS specificity may be reduced at low frequencies, so confirmation of the public or private nature of leukemic clones is needed. In whole-repertoire clustering, patient gamma repertoires grouped separately from healthy controls, whereas delta repertoires showed no separation between groups.

Both library preparation methods relied on multiplex PCR with primers aimed at conserved V and J regions of the TCR genes. Amplicons were purified, pooled and sequenced on an Illumina MiSeq platform. As for the original processing: V(D)J alignment, clonotype assembly and translation were handled by MiXCR, while functionality assessment and CDR3 repertoire analyses were done with VDJtools. CDR3 was defined according to IMGT, and analyses were limited to productive sequences using functional genes, with ORF genes and pseudogenes excluded. A custom Python script was used to look across all patients and controls for identical amino acid CDR3s belonging to major clonotypes, meaning those with a frequency of >=5%. A one-sided non-parametric Wilcoxon test was used to compare clonotype frequencies in patients versus controls. For TCRdb, the public reads were processed anew by CATT, and duplicate DNA sequences were folded into one row. TCRdb, rather than the study authors, made the V and J calls. The sample table shows over 4,000 gamma-chain clones, and 7.9% are seen once. Jointly, the top ten make up 2.9% of the sample.

For TCR sequencing, genomic DNA was taken from peripheral blood mononuclear cells isolated from both patients and controls. Controls were some 23 healthy adult blood donors, with a median age of around 64 years and 12 males and some 11 females, matched to patients for age and sex. This clone counts as medium-sized (0.01 to 0.1%). Its antigen is unknown. No DNA is shown, since the ends of the CDR3 on it are uncertain; the CDR3 is the one TCRdb lists. From cysteine to phenylalanine, the CDR3 is 16 amino acids long. This TCR derives from a human donor in good health. The specimen sequenced was blood. The V gene is TRGV11, but the J gene lacks a call. Being an ORF, TRGV11 has a function that is uncertain. CDR3 loop: CTTVPAGVPPEYKKLF.